Listed below are T cell receptor beta chains from one sample, sequenced in a study of blood T cell repertoires in COVID-19. Sequenced by immunoSEQ multiplex PCR; TCRdb stores in-frame clones only, minus some. The top ten clones hold approximately 5% of a sample with approximately 350,000 clones, 80% to 85% of them seen once. Input material: PBMCs or T cells enriched from blood (not recorded which). The receptors were gathered from a woman in her 50s who had recovered from COVID-19. Each CDR3 is given with its conserved first and last residue. Fields, in order: CDR3 protein, clone size, J gene, V gene. Clone size, where shown, is once, few, many, or a class for clones that have expanded.

CASSYPQGYEQYF . TRBJ2-7 TRBV6-2/TRBV6-3
CASSITGTGAEKLFF . TRBJ1-4 TRBV19
CASSHWTGTNYGYTF . TRBJ1-2 TRBV3-1/TRBV3-2
CATESGQGGYNEQFF . TRBJ2-1 TRBV6-5
CASKTGISYNEQFF . TRBJ2-1 TRBV5-8
CASSPTASRGAGGYTF . TRBJ1-2 TRBV18
CASSLGLAGSTDTQYF . TRBJ2-3 TRBV7-3
CASSSALKREGLVVETQYF . TRBJ2-5 TRBV9
CASRVSGTGGTEAFF . TRBJ1-1 TRBV6-5
CASSQGALGGNTEAFF . TRBJ1-1 TRBV19
CASRPGTANTEAFF . TRBJ1-1 TRBV6-5
CASSFRGSTNEKLFF . TRBJ1-4 TRBV5-1
CASSVGPQGPEAFF . TRBJ1-1 TRBV9
CASSPRTGMPNEQFF . TRBJ2-1 TRBV14
CASSPLQSYNEQFF once TRBJ2-1 TRBV5-1
CASSPNPGESPLHF . TRBJ1-6 TRBV3-1/TRBV3-2
CASSLARGAYNEQFF . TRBJ2-1 TRBV5-4
CASSDQGFNYGYTF . TRBJ1-2 TRBV6-1
CASSLKTGAGEKLFF once TRBJ1-4 TRBV5-4
CASSLFSRGARNTEAFF . TRBJ1-1 TRBV18
CASSLDSGYEQYF . TRBJ2-7 TRBV7-8
CASSRDSSYNEQFF . TRBJ2-1 TRBV11-1
CASSGPGGLSGNTIYF . TRBJ1-3 TRBV6-1
CASSDLAGGGLEQFF . TRBJ2-1 TRBV5-4
CASSPRTAEAFF . TRBJ1-1 TRBV11-3
CATSRDHRGQTEAFF . TRBJ1-1 TRBV15
CAISDQGGEQYF . TRBJ2-7 TRBV10-3
CAISVGRGEAFF few TRBJ1-1 TRBV10-3
CASSQDLAGLTATGELFF once TRBJ2-2 TRBV4-3
CASSTGIGNTIYF . TRBJ1-3 TRBV19
CASSPKGVDFAFF . TRBJ1-1 TRBV7-9
CASSVQDTGNTIYF once TRBJ1-3 TRBV9
CASSLLPGDSYEQYF . TRBJ2-7 TRBV5-1
CASSKRTGYLNEQYF . TRBJ2-7 TRBV7-2
CASSPQDSPSGANVLTF . TRBJ2-6 TRBV9
CASSGPRSGGLQFF . TRBJ2-1 TRBV25-1
CASSEPGISYEQYF many TRBJ2-7 TRBV2
CASRGGTGNYGYTF . TRBJ1-2 TRBV2
CASSLAGLGDTEAFF . TRBJ1-1 TRBV5-1
CASSKPSGTSTDTQYF . TRBJ2-3 TRBV5-4
CASSQELRPGRGEKLFF . TRBJ1-4 TRBV3-1/TRBV3-2
CASSQEFSGQPNSPLHF . TRBJ1-6 TRBV4-3
CASSATGGASEAFF . TRBJ1-1 TRBV9
CASSLRAGIGYTF few TRBJ1-2 TRBV12-3/TRBV12-4
CASITDRGKAFF . TRBJ1-1 TRBV27
CASSPTGLAGVHPNRWEQFF many TRBJ2-1 TRBV18
CASSRRQELRTF . TRBJ1-2 TRBV14
CASSPRGRYGTEAFF few TRBJ1-1 TRBV11-3
CASSYSSETKLFF few TRBJ1-4 TRBV6-5
CASSDRQGGREKLFF . TRBJ1-4 TRBV25-1
CASSPPWGQVNTEAFF . TRBJ1-1 TRBV4-2
CASSLGRAGGLSGYTF . TRBJ1-2 TRBV7-6
CASSQVGGGEAFF . TRBJ1-1 TRBV5-4
CASSVFPSNQPQHF . TRBJ1-5 TRBV2
CASPNLSPYEQYF . TRBJ2-7 TRBV19
CASSIDAPLAWSYNEQFF . TRBJ2-1 TRBV19
CASYAGATGELFF . TRBJ2-2 TRBV2
CASSEPTVQSYEQYF few TRBJ2-7 TRBV6-1
CASRWQGGTNTEAFF . TRBJ1-1 TRBV4-3
CASSPLRTGLGYTF . TRBJ1-2 TRBV6-5